Only one count was recorded for the clone carrying this TCR beta chain. The J segment lost 5 bases and the V segment lost 4 bases, leaving 7 bases of the junction unmatched. Germline CDR1 reads LGHDT; CDR2 reads YNNKEL (reference sequence). The CDR3 runs to 15 residues. Produced via immunoSEQ multiplex PCR; TCRdb's table is partial and in-frame only. Here the sample spans under 80,000 clones, roughly 90% being singletons. The data were taken from a study of blood T cell repertoires in COVID-19. Study summary: Acute-phase and convalescent COVID-19 samples originated in the United States, Italy and Spain.

The source of this sequence is a man between 45 and 60 years old with active COVID-19. The chain recombines TRBV3-1 (or the pseudogene TRBV3-2) with TRBJ2-5, with TRBD2 identical over 10 bases. Input material: peripheral blood. In DNA, the CDR3 is TGTGCCAGCAGCCGAAAGCGGGGGGGCGGGGAGACCCAGTACTTC. This gives the protein CASSRKRGGGETQYF.